Each of the 18 T cell receptor beta chains below was sequenced from the same sample in a study of blood T cell repertoires in COVID-19. The repertoire was sequenced with immunoSEQ multiplex PCR; TCRdb's copy has only in-frame clones and lacks some. The sample holds about 200,000 clones, approximately 81% seen once. The sequenced sample was peripheral blood. The receptors derive from a woman aged 80 or over with acute or convalescent COVID-19.

The rearrangement uses TRBV5-1 and TRBJ2-2; TRBD2 matches 7 bases. The J segment lost 3 bases and the V segment lost 4 bases, leaving 9 bases of the junction unmatched. Germline loops: CDR1 SGHRS, CDR2 YFSETQ. The CDR3 runs 16 residues. The CDR3 reads CASSPLAGDHTGELFF. The DNA of the CDR3 is TGCGCCAGCAGCCCTCTCGCGGGAGATCACACCGGGGAGCTGTTTTTT.

The CDR3 nucleotides are TGCGCCAGCAGCTTGTCCGGGAGATGGGACATTCAGTACTTC. This sequence encodes CASSLSGRWDIQYF. This rearrangement joins TRBV5-1 to TRBJ2-4; D may be TRBD2 (6 bases). Germline V gene data show CDR1 as SGHRS and CDR2 as YFSETQ. Trimming took 1 base from V and 8 from J, leaving 13 bases between them. The CDR3 covers 14 residues.

V and J are TRBV4-1 and TRBJ1-2; 10 bases line up with TRBD1. The CDR3 runs 14 residues. Per germline, CDR1 MGHRA and CDR2 YSYEKL. V trimming: 0 bases; J trimming: 7 bases; junction bases outside the gene matches: 2. The CDR3 reads CASSQEDRGTGYTF. In nucleotides, the CDR3 is TGCGCCAGCAGCCAAGAGGACAGGGGGACTGGCTACACCTTC.

This chain uses TRBV7-3 with TRBJ2-3; 8 bases agree with TRBD2. V trimming: 2 bases; J trimming: 2 bases; junction bases outside the gene matches: 3. Per germline, CDR1 SGHTA and CDR2 FQGTGA. The CDR3 spans 15 residues. The CDR3 region is CASSLGRGATDTQYF. CDR3 DNA sequence: TGTGCCAGCAGCTTAGGGCGGGGGGCCACAGATACGCAGTATTTT.

This chain connects TRBV15 to TRBJ2-7, with 7 bases identical to TRBD1. CDR1 is LNHNV, CDR2 YYDKDF, per germline (reference sequence). Trimming at V came to 0 bases and at J to 0 bases, leaving 5 bases not matched to a gene. This CDR3 contains 16 residues. CDR3 bases: TGTGCCACCAGCAGAGATGAGACAGGGAGCTCCTACGAGCAGTACTTC. Protein sequence: CATSRDETGSSYEQYF.

This chain joins TRBV6-5 and TRBJ1-3; the D gene is possibly TRBD1 (6 bases). The CDR3 has 16 amino acids. The ends were cut back, 0 bases at V and 7 bases at J, with 16 bases in the middle. Germline-derived CDR1 and CDR2 are MNHEY and SVGAGI. The CDR3 DNA is TGTGCCAGCAGTTACTCGACCGGGGGGGGCTGGAACACCATATATTTT. It specifies CASSYSTGGGWNTIYF.

The rearrangement joins TRBV7-6 to TRBJ1-5; TRBD1 aligns across 9 bases. The CDR3 totals 16 residues. Trimming cost V 5 bases and J 3 bases; bases outside gene matches: 8. CDR1 and CDR2 from the germline V gene are SGHVS and FNYEAQ. The CDR3 DNA reads as TGTGCCAGCAGCGAAGGACAGGGGCTAAACAATCAGCCCCAGCATTTT. This sequence encodes CASSEGQGLNNQPQHF.

The chain carries TRBV2 and TRBJ2-3, with 8 bases fitting TRBD2. This CDR3 has 12 residues. The V and J ends lost 7 bases and 10 bases, in that order; junction bases with no gene match: 7. The germline gives CDR1 SNHLY, CDR2 FYNNEI. CDR3 residues: CASTPLAGSQYF. The CDR3 DNA follows: TGTGCCAGCACTCCCTTAGCGGGATCGCAGTATTTT.

The chain recombines TRBV9 with TRBJ1-6; TRBD1 matches 8 bases. V shed 4 bases, J shed 1 base, and the junction held 4 bases outside the gene matches. CDR1 is SGDLS and CDR2 is YYNGEE in the germline V gene. This CDR3 is 16 amino acids long. The CDR3 reads CASSPRTGSYNSPLHF. For the CDR3, the DNA is TGTGCCAGCAGCCCCCGGACAGGGTCCTATAATTCACCCCTCCACTTT. The full variable domain, its missing parts supplied by reference TRBV9 and TRBJ1-6, is DSGVTQTPKHLITATGQRVTLRCSPRSGDLSVYWYQQSLDQGLQFLIQYYNGEERAKGNILERFSAQQFPDLHSELNLSSLELGDSALYFCASSPRTGSYNSPLHFGNGTRLTVT.

The genes are TRBV11-2 and TRBJ1-1, with 7 positions matching TRBD1. CDR3 size: 13 residues. Germline CDR1 reads SGHAT; CDR2 reads FQNNGV. V trimming: 4 bases; J trimming: 8 bases; junction bases outside the gene matches: 7. The CDR3 DNA sequence: TGTGCCAGCAGCTCAGGACAGGCCGCCGAAGCTTTCTTT. Protein sequence: CASSSGQAAEAFF. Using reference TRBV11-2 and TRBJ1-1 for the parts outside the CDR3, the full variable domain is EAGVAQSPRYKIIEKRQSVAFWCNPISGHATLYWYQQILGQGPKLLIQFQNNGVVDDSQLPKDRFSAERLKGVDSTLKIQPAKLEDSAVYLCASSSGQAAEAFFGQGTRLTVV.

CDR3 sequence (DNA): TGTGCCAGCAGGGGCAGGGGCTACGAGCAGTACTTC. Residues: CASRGRGYEQYF. This sequence joins TRBV2 and TRBJ2-7; tentative D call: TRBD1 (6 bases). The CDR3 consists of 12 residues. Germline CDR1 and CDR2: SNHLY and FYNNEI. The V end lost 6 bases, the J end lost 3 bases, and 9 bases lay between the germline ends.

The chain has TRBV18 and TRBJ2-3; D is unresolved. Trimming cost V 2 bases and J 1 base, with 7 bases left between them. The V gene's germline CDR1 is KGHSH and CDR2 LQKENI. The CDR3 runs 14 residues. CDR3 loop: CASSPSRRTDTQYF. CDR3 DNA sequence: TGTGCCAGCTCACCATCCAGGCGCACAGATACGCAGTATTTT.

The chain is built from TRBV12-5 and TRBJ2-3; possible D gene TRBD1, 6 bases. Germline V gene data show CDR1 as LGHNT and CDR2 as FRNRAP. The CDR3 runs to 15 residues. Trimming pared 3 bases from V and 2 bases from J, leaving 12 bases between. This chain's CDR3 is CASGFLTGATDTQYF. CDR3 DNA sequence: TGTGCTAGTGGTTTCCTGACAGGAGCCACAGATACGCAGTATTTT.

The gene calls are TRBV28 and TRBJ2-7; D not certain. V lost 6 bases and J 3 bases, leaving 9 bases between the germline ends. This CDR3 is built from 12 residues. Germline-derived CDR1 and CDR2 are MDHEN and SYDVKM. CDR3 DNA sequence: TGTGCCAGCAGCCGCAACAGCTACGAGCAGTACTTC. Translation: CASSRNSYEQYF.

This chain connects TRBV5-1 to TRBJ1-2, with D possibly being TRBD1 (5 bases). CDR1 and CDR2 (germline): SGHRS, YFSETQ. CDR3 length: 14 residues. Trimming shortened V by 4 bases and J by 8 bases, and 18 bases separated the two germline ends. The chain's CDR3 is CASSVQGEIVGYTF. CDR3 coding DNA: TGCGCCAGCAGCGTCCAGGGTGAAATTGTGGGCTACACCTTC.

The genes are TRBV5-6 and TRBJ2-2; no firm D call. This CDR3 is 15 amino acids long. Trimming removed 0 bases from V and 1 base from J, with 7 bases in between. Germline V lookup: CDR1 SGHDT, CDR2 YYEEEE. CDR3 in DNA: TGTGCCAGCAGCTTGGGGCACAGGAACACCGGGGAGCTGTTTTTT. Its translation is CASSLGHRNTGELFF.

The rearrangement uses TRBV6-6 and TRBJ2-3; D unclear. Germline loops: CDR1 MNHNY, CDR2 SVGAGI (reference sequence). CDR3 length equals 14 residues. V shed 4 bases and J shed 3 bases, with 11 bases lying between them. The CDR3 spells CASSSHIETDTQYF. CDR3 bases: TGTGCCAGCAGTTCCCATATAGAAACAGATACGCAGTATTTT.

The CDR3 loop reads CASRRGTRYGYTF. The CDR3 DNA reads TGTGCCAGCAGACGCGGGACGCGGTATGGCTACACCTTC. The V and J genes are TRBV12-3 or TRBV12-4 and TRBJ1-2; D is perhaps TRBD1 (5 bases). The V end was cut by 6 bases, the J end by 5 bases, with 13 bases between. The CDR3 is made up of 13 amino acids.